The clone carrying this T cell receptor (beta chain) was picked up a small number of times. The data originate from a study of blood T cell repertoires in COVID-19. Study-level information: Both acute and convalescent COVID-19 samples were obtained from the United States, Italy and Spain. The cDNA or gDNA used as material had been derived from T cells, B-cell-depleted T cells, or PBMCs.

The germline gives CDR1 KGHSH, CDR2 LQKENI. The CDR3 has 16 amino acids. Trimming left V 4 bases short and J 3 bases short, with 19 bases between. In the original processing: The assay estimated nucleated cells by amplifying reference gene primers. This table comes from immunoSEQ multiplex PCR, and its TCRdb copy is limited to in-frame clones, with some not included. That table is the source of V, J and clone size, and D and trimming were worked out from the DNA. The sample lists around 150,000 clones, 65% to 85% seen once, with 5% in the top ten. The V gene is TRBV18, the J gene TRBJ2-7; tentatively, D is TRBD1 (7 bases). Sequencing was performed on peripheral blood. The receptor was isolated from a woman in her fifties or sixties with acute or convalescent COVID-19. The CDR3 loop reads CASSRTTGQGGYEQYF. The DNA of the CDR3 is TGTGCCAGCTCACGGACAACGGGCCAGGGGGGCTACGAGCAGTACTTC.